This is a list of T cell receptor beta chains from one sample in a study of blood T cell repertoires in COVID-19. Profiled with immunoSEQ multiplex PCR; TCRdb holds only in-frame clones, not every one. Of tens of thousands of clones in the sample, roughly 89% were seen once. The material sequenced was peripheral blood. The receptors originated from an elderly woman with acute or convalescent COVID-19. Both conserved end residues are part of each CDR3. A D gene is named only where the DNA matches it firmly. Rows may omit the clone size; those that give it use once, few, many or a size class.

j_call v_call d_call clone_size cdr3_aa cdr3_nt
TRBJ1-6 TRBV28 - - CASSLADSRNSPLHF TGTGCCAGCAGTCTTGCGGACAGCCGTAATTCACCCCTCCACTTT
TRBJ2-7 TRBV13 TRBD1 - CASTFWGQGSREQYF TGTGCCAGCACCTTTTGGGGACAGGGTAGCAGGGAGCAGTACTTC
TRBJ2-7 TRBV11-2 - - CASSSRYEQYF TGTGCCAGCAGCTCCCGCTACGAGCAGTACTTC
TRBJ1-1 TRBV28 - - CASHEASEAFF TGTGCCAGCCATGAGGCGTCTGAAGCTTTCTTT
TRBJ1-2 TRBV28 - - CATQGSLGASYGYTF TGTGCCACCCAAGGCTCCCTAGGCGCTAGCTATGGCTACACCTTC
TRBJ2-3 TRBV4-3 TRBD2 - CASSQDGLAGDTQYF TGCGCCAGCAGCCAAGATGGCCTAGCGGGAGATACGCAGTATTTT
TRBJ2-1 TRBV6-5 - once CASSYVAGRSYNEQFF TGTGCCAGCAGTTACGTCGCGGGTCGGTCCTACAATGAGCAGTTCTTC
TRBJ1-5 TRBV2 TRBD1 - CASSGTGGNQPQHF TGTGCCAGCAGTGGGACAGGCGGAAATCAGCCCCAGCATTTT
TRBJ2-1 TRBV28 TRBD2 - CASILAGGTYNEQFF TGTGCCAGCATCTTGGCGGGGGGGACCTACAATGAGCAGTTCTTC
TRBJ1-2 TRBV15 - few CATSRGRQDGYTF TGTGCCACCAGCAGAGGCCGACAGGATGGCTACACCTTC
TRBJ2-3 TRBV28 - - CASRQVKDTQYF TGTGCCAGCAGACAGGTAAAGGATACGCAGTATTTT
TRBJ2-3 TRBV7-3 TRBD1 - CASSARTGETDTQYF TGTGCCAGCAGCGCAAGGACAGGGGAGACAGATACGCAGTATTTT
TRBJ1-1 TRBV7-2 TRBD1 - CASSLPTGATEAFF TGTGCCAGCAGCCTCCCGACAGGGGCGACTGAAGCTTTCTTT
TRBJ1-1 TRBV4-3 - - CASSSGWNTEAFF TGCGCCAGCAGTTCGGGGTGGAACACTGAAGCTTTCTTT
TRBJ1-1 TRBV18 - - CASSPQGQNTEAFF TGTGCCAGCTCCCCCCAGGGGCAGAACACTGAAGCTTTCTTT
TRBJ1-2 TRBV10-2 - - CASSDRIRTLRNYGYTF TGCGCCAGCAGTGACCGGATCCGGACACTGAGGAACTATGGCTACACCTTC
TRBJ2-5 TRBV12-2 - few CASRLVMRTGGMETQYF TGTGCAAGTCGCTTAGTGATGAGGACAGGGGGAATGGAGACCCAGTACTTC
TRBJ2-6 TRBV19 - - CASSMTTPSGANVLTF TGTGCCAGTAGTATGACTACGCCCTCTGGGGCCAACGTCCTGACTTTC
TRBJ2-3 TRBV7-2 TRBD2 once CASTTSGASTDTQYF TGTGCCAGCACCACTAGCGGGGCGAGCACAGATACGCAGTATTTT
TRBJ2-2 TRBV5-1 - - CASSSGDTGELFF TGCGCCAGCAGCTCAGGGGACACCGGGGAGCTGTTTTTT
TRBJ2-2 TRBV27 - - CVSGWAGELFF TGTGTTTCGGGGTGGGCCGGGGAGCTGTTTTTT
TRBJ2-5 TRBV14 - - CASSRQLQETQYF TGTGCCAGCAGCCGACAACTCCAAGAGACCCAGTACTTC
TRBJ1-6 TRBV6-6 - - CASSYSNTGNNSPLHF TGTGCCAGCAGTTACTCGAATACAGGGAATAATTCACCCCTCCACTTT
TRBJ1-1 TRBV6-5 - - CASSRGQLNTEAFF TGTGCCAGCAGTCGTGGACAACTGAACACTGAAGCTTTCTTT
TRBJ1-1 TRBV5-1 - - CASSLAGAGTEAFF TGCGCCAGCAGCTTGGCAGGGGCAGGGACTGAAGCTTTCTTT
TRBJ2-5 TRBV24-1 TRBD1 - CATSESTGGGQETQYF TGTGCCACCAGTGAGTCCACAGGGGGAGGTCAAGAGACCCAGTACTTC
TRBJ1-2 TRBV5-1 - - CASSLGPQGYGYTF TGCGCCAGCAGTTTGGGACCGCAGGGCTATGGCTACACCTTC
TRBJ1-1 TRBV28 TRBD1 few CASSPMGQTKAGLMNTEAFF TGTGCCAGCAGTCCTATGGGACAGACTAAAGCAGGGCTTATGAACACTGAAGCTTTCTTT
TRBJ2-2 TRBV5-1 - - CASSLNFGQDTGELFF TGCGCCAGCAGCTTGAATTTCGGACAAGACACCGGGGAGCTGTTTTTT